A selection of T cell receptor beta chains follows, all from one sample in a study of shared clonotypes between healthy human individuals. TCRdb keeps only in-frame clones here, not all; method: immunoSEQ multiplex PCR. This table holds 2,500,000 or so clones, just under 95% found once. Source material: naive CD4+ T cells from PBMCs. These receptors originate from a man younger than 35 in good health. Some clones in this sample may be carry-over from other donors' samples. Each CDR3 is given with its conserved first and last residue. Fields, in order: D gene, J gene, V gene, clone size, CDR3 DNA, CDR3 protein. D genes are given only for firm matches. Clone size appears in some rows only: once, few, many, or a class for an expanded clone.

>NA|TRBJ2-1|TRBV28|NA
TGTGCCAGCACCCTCCCGGGGGTTTCCTACAATGAGCAGTTCTTC
CASTLPGVSYNEQFF
>NA|TRBJ2-2|TRBV18|NA
TGTGCCAGCTCACCACCGCAGGGGCAGACCACCGGGGAGCTGTTTTTT
CASSPPQGQTTGELFF
>NA|TRBJ2-7|TRBV28|NA
TGTGCCAGCAGTTTAATAGGGGGCTACGAGCAGTACTTC
CASSLIGGYEQYF
>TRBD1|TRBJ2-5|TRBV10-3|once
TGTGCCATCCAAGACTCCCGAACCCCAGGGGGAGAGACCCAGTACTTC
CAIQDSRTPGGETQYF
>NA|TRBJ1-5|TRBV6-5|NA
TGTGCCAGCAGTTTCGCGGGGGCGCATCAGCCCCAGCATTTT
CASSFAGAHQPQHF
>NA|TRBJ2-1|TRBV27|NA
TGTGCCAGCAGCCCCTTACTAGTTGGTGAGCAGTTCTTC
CASSPLLVGEQFF
>TRBD1|TRBJ1-2|TRBV18|NA
TGTGCCAGCTTGTTGAACAGGGGTAGTGGCTACACCTTC
CASLLNRGSGYTF
>NA|TRBJ1-1|TRBV18|NA
TGTGCCAGCTCACCACAGGGCACGGGAACTGAAGCTTTCTTT
CASSPQGTGTEAFF
>NA|TRBJ1-5|TRBV18|NA
TGTGCCAGCTCACCCCGGGATCTTAGCAATCAGCCCCAGCATTTT
CASSPRDLSNQPQHF
>NA|TRBJ1-5|TRBV18|NA
TGTGCCAGCTCACCACCGGGGGCAGGGCAGCCCCAGCATTTT
CASSPPGAGQPQHF
>TRBD2|TRBJ2-2|TRBV28|NA
TGTGCCAGCAGTTTGGGGGGACTAGCTGTGTCCGGGGAGCTGTTTTTT
CASSLGGLAVSGELFF
>NA|TRBJ1-3|TRBV5-5|NA
TGTGCCAGCAGCTTGGTTGGGGCAGCGAGCGGAAACACCATATATTTT
CASSLVGAASGNTIYF
>TRBD2|TRBJ2-5|TRBV5-1|NA
TGCGCCAGCAGCTTGAATAGTGCTAGCGGTAGAGAGACCCAGTACTTC
CASSLNSASGRETQYF
>TRBD1|TRBJ1-5|TRBV15|NA
TGTGCCACCAGCAGCGGGGACAGGGGAAGGAATCAGCCCCAGCATTTT
CATSSGDRGRNQPQHF
>TRBD1|TRBJ2-3|TRBV30|NA
TGTGCCTGGGACCCTCTCAGGGGGAGCACAGATACGCAGTATTTT
CAWDPLRGSTDTQYF
>NA|TRBJ1-1|TRBV28|NA
TGTGCCAGCAGTTATAATGGGCGGGGCACTGAAGCTTTCTTT
CASSYNGRGTEAFF
>TRBD1|TRBJ2-1|TRBV5-1|NA
TGCGCCACCGGAGTAATGACAGGGGGTGAGCAGTTCTTC
CATGVMTGGEQFF
>NA|TRBJ1-4|TRBV28|NA
TGTGCCAGCCAGACTAGGAGGGAAAAACTGTTTTTT
CASQTRREKLFF